The clone carrying this T cell receptor (beta chain) has at least ten counts. The antigen is undetermined. Time point given: longitudinal time-point 3. Per the germline V gene, CDR1 is SGHRS and CDR2 is YFSETQ. V lost 1 base, J lost 10 bases, and 14 bases lay in between. This CDR3 contains 13 residues. The making of cDNA relied on 5'RACE with 10-nucleotide random UMIs. Using its own MiXCR run on the 5' RACE reads, TCRdb lists one record per CDR3 protein. This table has tens of thousands of distinct CDR3 sequences, 7% to 10% appearing once. The record originates from a study of neurological immune-mediated disorders. The study, taken as a whole, reports: None of the CDR3 amino acid sequences of expanded clones were shared across subjects, and this suggested private repertoires in all groups.

The chain has TRBV5-1 and TRBJ1-1, with D unclear. The source material was PBMCs. This receptor was taken from a middle-aged woman in good health. The CDR3 DNA follows: TGCGCCAGCAGCTTGAGTCAGACGGAGCGAGCTTTCTTT. Its translation is CASSLSQTERAFF.